This T cell receptor beta chain was sequenced in a study of CD8 T cells in ankylosing spondylitis. Libraries for TCR beta were made by quantitative 5'-RACE with molecular barcodes. In TCRdb, the 5' RACE reads were re-called with MiXCR into one record per CDR3 protein. The sample holds 800,000 to 900,000 distinct CDR3 sequences, over 9.5% seen once. Whole-study results and caveats: In ankylosing spondylitis blood, a motif of about 8 highly homologous TCR beta variants appeared characteristic.

This clonotype has just a few counts. Its antigen is unidentified. The CDR3 contains 14 residues. The germline V gene has CDR1 DFQATT and CDR2 SNEGSKA (reference sequence). V gave up 4 bases and J gave up 5 bases, with 17 bases separating them. This clonotype was obtained from a male donor with ankylosing spondylitis. This chain joins TRBV20-1 and TRBJ1-2; D not certain. Sequencing was done on a sample of blood, either unsorted or a sorted T cell fraction (not recorded which). This chain's CDR3 is CSAIPAQRVYGYTF. In DNA, the CDR3 is TGCAGTGCTATCCCCGCCCAAAGGGTGTATGGCTACACCTTC.